The 27 T cell receptor beta chains below all came from one sample that was sequenced in a study of T cell responses to AZD1222 COVID-19 vaccine. TCRdb's table, derived via immunoSEQ multiplex PCR, lists solely in-frame clones and lacks some. The table shows under 130,000 clones, with approximately 90% occurring only once. The sequencing here drew on peripheral blood, taken on day 0 of AZD1222 vaccination. The receptor source for this set is an adult in good health.

By proportion, this clone is medium-sized. The chain employs TRBV7-6 and TRBJ2-2, with TRBD1 matching 8 bases. V trimming: 5 bases; J trimming: 1 base; junction bases outside the gene matches: 3. In germline, CDR1 is SGHVS, CDR2 FNYEAQ. The CDR3 sequence is 15 residues long. Here the CDR3 DNA reads TGTGCCAGCAGCCCGACAGGGGAGAACACCGGGGAGCTGTTTTTT. Translating gives CASSPTGENTGELFF.

This rearrangement joins TRBV6-1 to TRBJ1-5, with D unclear. Germline loops: CDR1 MNHNS, CDR2 SASEGT. V was cut by 0 bases and J by 1 base, with 13 bases left in between. CDR3 length: 17 residues. CDR3 residues: CASSEAVSAVSNQPQHF. In nucleotides, the CDR3 is TGTGCCAGCAGTGAAGCGGTGAGTGCTGTGAGCAATCAGCCCCAGCATTTT.

V and J are TRBV6-5 and TRBJ2-3; 7 nucleotides line up with TRBD2. V was clipped by 2 bases and J by 9 bases; unmatched bases: 5. In germline, CDR1 is MNHEY, CDR2 SVGAGI. The length of the CDR3 is 13 residues. DNA for the CDR3: TGTGCCAGCAGTTACGCGGGAGTAGGCACGCAGTATTTT. This encodes CASSYAGVGTQYF.

V and J are TRBV7-9 and TRBJ2-3, with a tentative D call TRBD2 (7 bases). The CDR3 length is 18 residues. Germline CDR1 and CDR2: SEHNR and FQNEAQ (reference sequence). V was cut by 5 bases and J by 4 bases, with 25 bases left in between. The CDR3 region has the DNA TGTGCCAGCAGCCAAGGTGGGAGGGGGAATTTCGGGGCAGATACGCAGTATTTT. This gives the protein CASSQGGRGNFGADTQYF.

The J gene is TRBJ2-1, the V gene TRBV6-5, with D unclear. This CDR3 spans 15 amino acids. The V end lost 6 bases, the J end lost 4 bases, and 16 bases lay between the germline ends. Germline loops: CDR1 MNHEY, CDR2 SVGAGI. The CDR3 loop is CASSSTAGTYNEQFF. As DNA, the CDR3 is TGTGCCAGCAGCTCCACGGCAGGAACTTACAATGAGCAGTTCTTC.

V usage is TRBV9 and J usage is TRBJ1-2, with 8 bases matching TRBD1. The germline CDR1 and CDR2 sequences are SGDLS and YYNGEE. The trim removed 4 bases at V and 6 bases at J, leaving 11 bases unmatched. The CDR3 has 15 amino acids. CDR3 in amino acids: CASSRTGLGIDGYTF. The CDR3 coding sequence is TGTGCCAGCAGCCGGACAGGGTTAGGTATCGATGGCTACACCTTC.

This rearrangement joins TRBV28 to TRBJ2-7; TRBD1 matches 8 bases. The germline V gene encodes CDR1 MDHEN and CDR2 SYDVKM. The CDR3 extends over 14 amino acids. V shed 6 bases, J shed 4 bases, and the junction held 8 bases outside the gene matches. The CDR3 loop is CASRTGQGGYEQYF. Here the CDR3 DNA reads TGTGCCAGCAGAACAGGACAGGGTGGGTACGAGCAGTACTTC.

CDR3 protein: CASSLWGTNQEQFF. The DNA of the CDR3 is TGTGCCAGCAGTTTATGGGGGACGAATCAGGAGCAGTTCTTC. This rearrangement joins TRBV28 to TRBJ2-1, with D perhaps TRBD1 or TRBD2 (5 bases each). Germline V gene lookup returns CDR1 MDHEN and CDR2 SYDVKM. The CDR3 runs 14 residues. Trimming took 0 bases from V and 10 from J, leaving 13 bases between them.

V gene TRBV25-1 combines with J gene TRBJ1-1; D gene ambiguous. CDR1 MGHDK and CDR2 SYGVNS come from the germline V gene. The V gene lost 3 bases and the J gene lost 1 base, with 12 bases spanning the gap. This CDR3 is built from 15 residues. The CDR3 here is CASSEGRWENTEAFF. The CDR3, as DNA: TGTGCCAGCAGTGAGGGCAGGTGGGAGAACACTGAAGCTTTCTTT. Variable domain in full (rest from reference TRBV25-1 and TRBJ1-1): EADIYQTPRYLVIGTGKKITLECSQTMGHDKMYWYQQDPGMELHLIHYSYGVNSTEKGDLSSESTVSRIRTEHFPLTLESARPSHTSQYLCASSEGRWENTEAFFGQGTRLTVV.

J is TRBJ2-1 and V is TRBV11-1, with D possibly matching TRBD1 (5 bases). CDR3 length equals 13 residues. V was pared by 9 bases and J by 4 bases, with 13 bases between. CDR1 SGHAT and CDR2 FQDESV come from the germline V gene (reference sequence). The CDR3 spells CASSGPGYNEQFF. For the CDR3, the DNA is TGTGCCAGTTCTGGACCAGGGTACAATGAGCAGTTCTTC.

This rearrangement joins TRBV5-5 to TRBJ1-2; perhaps TRBD1 as D (5 bases). Germline values: CDR1 SGHKS, CDR2 YYEKEE (reference sequence). Trimming shortened V by 4 bases and J by 3 bases, and 13 bases separated the two germline ends. The CDR3 contains 14 residues. The CDR3 spells CASSQRQRDYGYTF. The CDR3 nucleotides read TGTGCCAGCAGCCAGAGACAGCGAGACTATGGCTACACCTTC.

The chain links TRBV5-4 to TRBJ1-1, with 7 bases lining up with TRBD1. The CDR3 totals 13 residues. The V gene end was trimmed by 0 bases and the J gene end by 10 bases; junction bases not matched to a gene: 6. Germline CDR1 is SGHNT and CDR2 is YYREEE (reference sequence). The CDR3 DNA reads TGTGCCAGCAGCTTGGCCGTTGAGGGGGCAGCTTTCTTT. Amino acids: CASSLAVEGAAFF.

The V call is TRBV23-1, the J call TRBJ2-7, with D uncertain. Being an ORF, TRBV23-1 has a function that is uncertain. The CDR3 is 11 amino acids. V lost 7 bases and J 2 bases, leaving 6 bases between the germline ends. CDR3 region: CASIIAYEQYF. Written as DNA, the CDR3 is TGCGCCAGCATTATAGCCTACGAGCAGTACTTC.

The chain employs TRBV12-3 or TRBV12-4 and TRBJ1-1; D ambiguous. Trimming shortened V by 3 bases and J by 11 bases, and 13 bases separated the two germline ends. The CDR3 loop spans 12 amino acids. CDR3 sequence: CASSFGFQGAFF. CDR3 sequence (DNA): TGTGCCAGCAGTTTCGGGTTCCAAGGGGCTTTCTTT.

The chain has TRBV10-2 and TRBJ2-5; TRBD2 aligns across 10 bases. Germline CDR1 WSHSY, CDR2 SAAADI. This CDR3 is 13 amino acids long. The junction had 3 bases not matched to a gene; V was cut back by 8 bases and J by 3 bases. The CDR3 loop reads CASHLAGEETQYF. CDR3 sequence (DNA): TGCGCCAGCCACCTAGCGGGAGAAGAGACCCAGTACTTC.

The rearrangement joins TRBV28 to TRBJ1-1, with D unresolved. Germline V lookup: CDR1 MDHEN, CDR2 SYDVKM. The CDR3 is 13 amino acids. Deletions cut 3 bases from V and 8 bases from J, with 13 bases between. CDR3 in DNA: TGTGCCAGCAGTTTTAGAGCTATGTGGGAAGCTTTCTTT. It yields the protein CASSFRAMWEAFF.

This chain links TRBV10-3 with TRBJ1-2; D gene uncertain. V lost 4 bases to trimming and J lost 8 bases, with 17 bases between them. CDR3 length: 14 amino acids. Per germline, CDR1 ENHRY and CDR2 SYGVKD. CDR3 sequence: CAISVVAENQGYTF. The CDR3 region has the DNA TGTGCCATCAGTGTAGTTGCGGAAAATCAGGGCTACACCTTC.

This chain joins TRBV7-9 and TRBJ1-3; D gene unclear. The germline gives CDR1 SEHNR, CDR2 FQNEAQ (reference sequence). CDR3 length equals 15 residues. V gave up 0 bases and J gave up 4 bases, with 10 bases separating them. The CDR3 sequence is CASSLARYSGNTIYF. In nucleotides, the CDR3 is TGTGCCAGCAGCTTAGCGCGTTACAGCGGAAACACCATATATTTT.

This chain uses TRBV27 with TRBJ2-7; possible D gene TRBD1, 5 bases. The germline gives CDR1 MNHEY, CDR2 SMNVEV (reference sequence). V was trimmed by 1 base and J by 6 bases, leaving 19 bases between them. CDR3 length equals 16 residues. CDR3 sequence reads: CASSLFDPLQGGEQYF. CDR3 sequence (DNA): TGTGCCAGCAGTTTATTTGACCCGCTTCAGGGCGGCGAGCAGTACTTC.

The rearrangement links TRBV27 to TRBJ2-7; D possibly corresponds to TRBD1 (5 bases). CDR3 length: 14 residues. Germline-derived CDR1 and CDR2 are MNHEY and SMNVEV (reference sequence). Trimming cost V 3 bases and J 3 bases, with 12 bases left between them. The DNA of the CDR3 is TGTGCCAGCAGTTTGCAAGGGGAAGGCTACGAGCAGTACTTC. Its translation is CASSLQGEGYEQYF.

V usage is TRBV6-1 and J usage is TRBJ2-5; TRBD1 matches at 8 bases. CDR3 length: 16 residues. V lost 0 bases, J lost 10 bases, and 13 bases stayed unmatched. Per germline, CDR1 MNHNS and CDR2 SASEGT. CDR3 sequence (DNA): TGTGCCAGCAGTGAAGCCCGGACAGGGCTAGGGTGGGGCCAGTACTTC. Its protein is CASSEARTGLGWGQYF.

This chain connects TRBV6-5 to TRBJ2-1; the D gene is possibly TRBD2 (6 bases). CDR1 MNHEY and CDR2 SVGAGI come from the germline V gene. The V and J ends lost 6 bases and 4 bases respectively, with 16 bases between them. The CDR3 loop spans 15 amino acids. The chain's CDR3 is CASRLAEQVYNEQFF. The CDR3 DNA reads as TGTGCCAGCAGGTTAGCGGAGCAGGTTTACAATGAGCAGTTCTTC.

This chain uses TRBV5-5 with TRBJ1-1; 7 bases line up with TRBD1. Losses at the gene ends were 1 base for V and 4 bases for J; bases not matched to a gene: 4. The germline CDR1 and CDR2 sequences are SGHKS and YYEKEE (reference sequence). This CDR3 contains 14 residues. Here the CDR3 DNA reads TGTGCCAGCAGCTTGTACAGGGGTTCCACTGAAGCTTTCTTT. It yields the protein CASSLYRGSTEAFF.

The chain recombines TRBV2 with TRBJ1-3, with D unresolved. Trimming stripped 3 bases from V and 0 bases from J, with 15 bases between. The CDR3 has 17 residues. Per the germline V gene, CDR1 is SNHLY and CDR2 is FYNNEI. CDR3 protein: CASSEGNFFFSGNTIYF. The CDR3, as DNA: TGTGCCAGCAGTGAGGGGAACTTTTTCTTCTCTGGAAACACCATATATTTT.

The CDR3: CASSYQWGSGANVLTF. The CDR3 nucleotides read TGTGCCAGCAGTTATCAATGGGGCTCTGGGGCCAACGTCCTGACTTTC. This chain uses TRBV6-5 with TRBJ2-6; no firm D call. Per germline, CDR1 MNHEY and CDR2 SVGAGI. V lost 3 bases to trimming and J lost 0 bases, with 9 bases between them. The CDR3 is 16 amino acids.

This chain joins TRBV6-5 and TRBJ2-3, with 7 bases matching TRBD2. V gave up 0 bases and J gave up 6 bases; unmatched junction bases: 9. This CDR3 has 16 residues. Germline lookup yields CDR1 MNHEY and CDR2 SVGAGI. The CDR3 bases are TGTGCCAGCAGTTACTCGGGCGGGAGTGAAAGTGATACGCAGTATTTT. As protein: CASSYSGGSESDTQYF.

The chain is built from TRBV12-2 and TRBJ1-1; no check of the table's D call, TRBD1, against the DNA was made. TRBV12-2 is noted as a pseudogene. This CDR3 has 18 residues. The CDR3: CASRLAFHLWGRDTEAFF. The CDR3 region has the DNA TGTGCAAGTCGCTTAGCATTTCACCTATGGGGGCGCGACACTGAAGCTTTCTTT.